This TCR beta chain was captured by sequencing in a study of blood T cell repertoires in COVID-19. Across the whole study: Italy, Spain and the United States were the sources of the convalescent and acute COVID-19 samples. In each case, the material was cDNA or gDNA derived from T cells, B-cell-depleted T cells, or PBMCs.

The germline V gene has CDR1 MNHEY and CDR2 SVGAGI. V was pared by 7 bases and J by 5 bases, with 14 bases between. CDR3 size: 14 residues. Repertoires were generated with immunoSEQ multiplex PCR, while TCRdb's copy carries only in-frame clones and drops some. The data hold roughly 260,000 clones, with about nine tenths observed a single time. This study enrolled people aged roughly 18 to 89 from about two dozen US geographic areas. V and J are TRBV6-5 and TRBJ2-2; D perhaps matches TRBD1 (5 bases). The TCR sequence derives from a woman aged 25 to 39 with acute COVID-19. Material: PBMCs or T cells enriched from blood (not recorded which). The DNA of the CDR3 is TGTGCCAGCACTCTCACTGGGGCAACCGGGGAGCTGTTTTTT. Translated, it gives CASTLTGATGELFF.